These 8 T cell receptor beta chains originate from one sample sequenced in a study of T-cell reconstitution after alpha-beta-depleted transplantation in children. The authors prepared the TCRbeta library with unique molecular identifiers. TCRdb called the PCR reads again in MiXCR, with one record for every CDR3 protein. The repertoire holds 550,000 to 600,000 distinct CDR3 sequences, more than 20% seen once, with about 14% in the top ten. Sequenced material: PBMCs, mostly from graft donor cells, taken 360 days after TCRalphabeta/CD19-depleted stem cell transplant. These receptors all stem from a boy less than two years old who had a stem cell transplant for acute myeloid leukemia, so the T cells may come from the graft donor.

The chain joins TRBV20-1 to TRBJ2-7, with D possibly called TRBD1 or TRBD2 (5 bases each). The germline V gene encodes CDR1 DFQATT and CDR2 SNEGSKA (reference sequence). With 0 bases removed from V and 0 bases from J, the gap between germline ends came to 12 bases. The CDR3 spans 15 residues. For the CDR3, the DNA is TGCAGTGCTAGAGATTTTGGGACGAGCTCCTACGAGCAGTACTTC. Its protein product is CSARDFGTSSYEQYF.

The V and J genes are TRBV12-3 or TRBV12-4 and TRBJ2-3; the match to TRBD2 covers 9 bases. The CDR3 has 15 residues. Trimming cost V 6 bases and J 7 bases; bases outside gene matches: 11. CDR3 amino acids: CASSLSGTSYYTQYF. CDR3 DNA: TGTGCCAGCAGCCTCTCCGGGACTAGCTATTATACGCAGTATTTT.

This clonotype was counted at least ten times. The chain links TRBV7-9 to TRBJ2-1, with D perhaps matching TRBD1 (7 bases). The CDR3 totals 13 residues. Trimming shortened V by 6 bases and J by 7 bases, and 13 bases separated the two germline ends. Per the germline V gene, CDR1 is SEHNR and CDR2 is FQNEAQ (reference sequence). The CDR3 nucleotides read TGTGCCAGCAGAGGAGGGGGCATGAATGAGCAGTTCTTC. Its protein is CASRGGGMNEQFF.

V and J are TRBV29-1 and TRBJ1-1, with no clear D. This CDR3 is built from 13 residues. The V gene's germline CDR1 is SQVTM and CDR2 ANQGSEA. V lost 6 bases, J lost 4 bases, and 15 bases lay in between. Written as DNA, the CDR3 is TGCAGCGTCGCCTCGCGTACCCCCACTGAAGCTTTCTTT. This codes for CSVASRTPTEAFF.

This clonotype was recorded a few times. The gene calls are TRBV4-1 and TRBJ2-3; 8 positions agree with TRBD1. Trimming cost V 1 base and J 5 bases; bases outside gene matches: 5. The CDR3 runs to 15 residues. CDR1 is MGHRA and CDR2 is YSYEKL in the germline V gene. The CDR3 region is CASSQAAGGVDTQYF. CDR3 coding DNA: TGCGCCAGCAGCCAAGCGGCAGGGGGCGTAGATACGCAGTATTTT.

This clonotype was seen a handful of times. This chain connects TRBV29-1 to TRBJ1-1; D gene uncertain. Deletions cut 2 bases from V and 1 base from J, with 8 bases between. The CDR3 totals 13 residues. The germline V gene encodes CDR1 SQVTM and CDR2 ANQGSEA. As DNA, the CDR3 is TGCAGCGTTGAACAGCGGTGGAACACTGAAGCTTTCTTT. It encodes CSVEQRWNTEAFF.

The chain uses TRBV20-1 and TRBJ1-3, with unresolved D. Germline values: CDR1 DFQATT, CDR2 SNEGSKA (reference sequence). The CDR3 has 13 residues. V was trimmed by 4 bases and J by 1 base, leaving 8 bases between them. The CDR3 reads CSAMWESGNTIYF. DNA of the CDR3: TGCAGTGCTATGTGGGAATCTGGAAACACCATATATTTT.

The V gene is TRBV27, the J gene TRBJ2-3, with D maybe TRBD1 (5 bases). Per the germline V gene, CDR1 is MNHEY and CDR2 is SMNVEV (reference sequence). V lost 6 bases, J lost 3 bases, and 13 bases lay in between. The CDR3 loop spans 14 amino acids. DNA for the CDR3: TGTGCCAGCAGGATGGCAGGGAAAACAGATACGCAGTATTTT. Protein product: CASRMAGKTDTQYF.